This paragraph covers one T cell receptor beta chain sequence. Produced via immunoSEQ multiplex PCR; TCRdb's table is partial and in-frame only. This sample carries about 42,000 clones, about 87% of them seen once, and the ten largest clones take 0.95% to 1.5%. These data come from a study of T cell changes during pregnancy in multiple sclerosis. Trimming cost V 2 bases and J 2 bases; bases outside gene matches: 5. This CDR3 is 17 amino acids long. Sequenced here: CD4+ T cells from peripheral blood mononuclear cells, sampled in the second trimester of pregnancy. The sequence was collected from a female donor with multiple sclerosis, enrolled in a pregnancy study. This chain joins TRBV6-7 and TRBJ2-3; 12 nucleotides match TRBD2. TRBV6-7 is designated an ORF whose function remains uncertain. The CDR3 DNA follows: TGTGCCAGCAGTTACGAACTAGCGGGAGGACCCACAGATACGCAGTATTTT. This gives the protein CASSYELAGGPTDTQYF.